This T cell receptor beta chain was found in a study of OX40 agonist ivuxolimab in advanced cancers. This clone has just a few counts. Prior autoimmune disease or systemic immunosuppression barred patients. Blood was sampled at baseline, cycle 4 day 1, and cycle 7 day 1. Germline-derived CDR1 and CDR2 are MNHNS and SASEGT. The CDR3 is 14 residues long. V lost 2 bases and J 6 bases, leaving 11 bases between the germline ends. Assay: immunoSEQ multiplex PCR; the TCRdb copy retains only in-frame clones and omits some. The table lists roughly 62,000 clones, approximately 82% of them singletons. The sequence was collected from an adult with an advanced solid tumor such as melanoma, head and neck, liver or kidney cancer. The chain has TRBV6-1 and TRBJ1-5; D gene ambiguous. This material consisted of CD4+ or CD8+ T cells sorted from blood, taken in a trial of the OX40 agonist ivuxolimab. The CDR3 sequence: CASSEQTRVQPQHF. As DNA, the CDR3 is TGTGCCAGCAGTGAACAGACACGGGTTCAGCCCCAGCATTTT.